The next 28 T cell receptor beta chains were all read from a single sample in a study of T cell responses to AZD1222 COVID-19 vaccine. Clones were sequenced by immunoSEQ multiplex PCR, and TCRdb holds only the in-frame ones, with some missing. The profile covers about 160,000 clones, with 88% appearing a single time and 4% to 4.5% taken by the ten largest. This material consisted of peripheral blood, taken 28 days after the second AZD1222 dose. Every receptor here comes from an adult who received the AZD1222 COVID-19 vaccine.

This clone was seen only once. J is TRBJ2-6 and V is TRBV19, with 8 nucleotides matching TRBD1. Germline V gene sequence: CDR1 LNHDA, CDR2 SQIVND (reference sequence). J was trimmed by 1 base and V by 7 bases; bases with no gene match: 6. The CDR3 loop spans 16 amino acids. CDR3 coding DNA: TGTGCCAGTACCCGGGACAGGCCTTCTGGGGCCAACGTCCTGACTTTC. Translation: CASTRDRPSGANVLTF.

This chain connects TRBV6-6 to TRBJ1-1, with D unclear. The CDR3 consists of 16 residues. Germline CDR1 is MNHNY and CDR2 is SVGAGI (reference sequence). Trimming stripped 0 bases from V and 1 base from J, with 12 bases between. CDR3 bases: TGTGCCAGCAGTTACTCGTACGGGCCGGAGAACACTGAAGCTTTCTTT. It specifies CASSYSYGPENTEAFF.

CDR3 region: CASSLGTEQPQHF. As DNA, the CDR3 is TGCGCCAGCAGCTTGGGGACAGAGCAGCCCCAGCATTTT. V is TRBV5-1 and J is TRBJ1-5; tentative D call: TRBD1 (6 bases). The germline V gene encodes CDR1 SGHRS and CDR2 YFSETQ. This CDR3 contains 13 residues. With 0 bases removed from V and 7 bases from J, the gap between germline ends came to 8 bases. Looking up the rest from reference TRBV5-1 and TRBJ1-5 gives the full variable domain: KAGVTQTPRYLIKTRGQQVTLSCSPISGHRSVSWYQQTPGQGLQFLFEYFSETQRNKGNFPGRFSGRQFSNSRSEMNVSTLELGDSALYLCASSLGTEQPQHFGDGTRLSIL.

This chain links TRBV15 with TRBJ2-7, with D maybe TRBD1 (5 bases). Germline V gives CDR1 LNHNV, CDR2 YYDKDF (reference sequence). CDR3 length equals 11 residues. V shed 4 bases and J shed 6 bases, with 7 bases lying between them. The CDR3 is CATSKGPEQYF. DNA for the CDR3: TGTGCCACCAGCAAGGGGCCCGAGCAGTACTTC. Supplemented by reference TRBV15 and TRBJ2-7, the full variable domain reads DAMVIQNPRYQVTQFGKPVTLSCSQTLNHNVMYWYQQKSSQAPKLLFHYYDKDFNNEADTPDNFQSRRPNTSFCFLDIRSPGLGDTAMYLCATSKGPEQYFGPGTRLTVT.

The chain is built from TRBV5-6 and TRBJ2-3; possible D gene TRBD1, 6 bases. This CDR3 comprises 15 residues. From germline, CDR1 is SGHDT and CDR2 YYEEEE. Trimming stripped 0 bases from V and 1 base from J, with 9 bases between. CDR3 in amino acids: CASSLVPGGTDTQYF. CDR3 sequence (DNA): TGTGCCAGCAGCTTGGTCCCAGGGGGCACAGATACGCAGTATTTT.

The genes are TRBV7-2 and TRBJ2-7; TRBD2 matches 9 bases. This CDR3 has 17 amino acids. Germline V CDR1 and CDR2: SGHTA, FQGNSA. The trim removed 5 bases at V and 2 bases at J, leaving 13 bases unmatched. As DNA, the CDR3 is TGTGCCAGCAGCCTGATTAGCGGGGGTTCCTCAACCTACGAGCAGTACTTC. Its translation is CASSLISGGSSTYEQYF.

Concerning this clone itself: Its ends do not fully match the called genes, so a read error is possible. V gene TRBV6-2 or TRBV6-3 combines with J gene TRBJ2-7; D is uncertain. Germline V gene lookup returns CDR1 MNHEY and CDR2 SVGEGT. This CDR3 has 10 amino acids. The CDR3 is CASRYYEQYF. DNA of the CDR3: TGTGCCAGCCGTTACTACGAGCAGTACTTC.

V and J are TRBV4-2 and TRBJ2-5; 8 bases map to TRBD2. The CDR3 totals 15 residues. Germline values: CDR1 LGHNA, CDR2 YNFKEQ. The J segment lost 5 bases and the V segment lost 1 base, leaving 6 bases of the junction unmatched. The CDR3 here is CASSQAAGAWETQYF. Written as DNA, the CDR3 is TGTGCCAGCAGCCAAGCAGCGGGGGCCTGGGAGACCCAGTACTTC.

This chain joins TRBV5-1 and TRBJ2-3; possible D gene TRBD2, 7 bases. This CDR3 has 18 amino acids. From germline, CDR1 is SGHRS and CDR2 YFSETQ. V dropped 0 bases and J dropped 4 bases, with 21 bases sitting between them. This CDR3 is CASSLAGGGAGNSDTQYF. The CDR3 DNA reads as TGCGCCAGCAGCTTGGCCGGTGGGGGGGCCGGAAATTCAGATACGCAGTATTTT.

The rearrangement uses TRBV10-2 and TRBJ1-1; D perhaps matches TRBD1 (5 bases). V was pared by 0 bases and J by 4 bases, with 9 bases between. Germline V lookup: CDR1 WSHSY, CDR2 SAAADI. This CDR3 has 14 residues. CDR3 amino acids: CASSESGDGTEAFF. In nucleotides, the CDR3 is TGCGCCAGCAGTGAGTCAGGGGACGGCACTGAAGCTTTCTTT.

V and J are TRBV7-6 and TRBJ1-4; D gene ambiguous. The germline CDR1 and CDR2 sequences are SGHVS and FNYEAQ. This CDR3 spans 15 amino acids. V gave up 2 bases and J gave up 1 base, with 8 bases separating them. This CDR3 is CASSLFGETNEKLFF. CDR3 in DNA: TGTGCCAGCAGCTTATTTGGGGAAACTAATGAAAAACTGTTTTTT.

V and J are TRBV20-1 and TRBJ2-7; TRBD2 matches at 9 bases. Unmatched junction bases numbered 9, after V lost 3 bases and J lost 3 bases. Germline V lookup: CDR1 DFQATT, CDR2 SNEGSKA (reference sequence). The CDR3 sequence is 15 residues long. CDR3 nucleotides: TGCAGTGCTAGTATAGGCGGGGGGGCCTACTACGAGCAGTACTTC. It is translated as CSASIGGGAYYEQYF.

The V gene is TRBV4-2, the J gene TRBJ2-1; 10 positions match TRBD2. V gave up 4 bases and J gave up 6 bases; unmatched junction bases: 15. The CDR3 extends over 18 amino acids. In germline, CDR1 is LGHNA, CDR2 YNFKEQ. The CDR3 region is CASSPSALLAGIGNEQFF. The DNA for the CDR3 is TGTGCCAGCAGCCCCTCCGCCCTACTAGCGGGGATCGGCAATGAGCAGTTCTTC.

The chain uses TRBV3-1 (or the pseudogene TRBV3-2) and TRBJ2-5, with D possibly TRBD2 on 5 matching bases. CDR3 length: 13 amino acids. The germline CDR1 and CDR2 sequences are LGHDT and YNNKEL (reference sequence). V lost 4 bases and J lost 7, with 13 bases in between. DNA for the CDR3: TGTGCCAGCAGCCCCGGGGTAGTGGGGACCCAGTACTTC. It translates to CASSPGVVGTQYF.

This chain connects TRBV6-1 to TRBJ1-2; possible D gene TRBD1, 6 bases. The CDR3 totals 13 residues. Germline V gene sequence: CDR1 MNHNS, CDR2 SASEGT. Trimming took 3 bases from V and 5 from J, leaving 10 bases between them. CDR3 loop: CASSDLDRYGYTF. The DNA for the CDR3 is TGTGCCAGCAGTGATTTGGACAGATATGGCTACACCTTC.

The chain has TRBV5-1 and TRBJ2-6; 7 bases map to TRBD1. The CDR3 loop spans 17 amino acids. V dropped 2 bases and J dropped 0; count of bases not matched to a gene: 5. Per germline, CDR1 SGHRS and CDR2 YFSETQ. This chain's CDR3 is CASSFTGVYSGANVLTF. The CDR3 DNA follows: TGCGCCAGCAGCTTCACAGGGGTGTACTCTGGGGCCAACGTCCTGACTTTC.

Here the CDR3 DNA reads TGTGCCTGGAGGCCTAGGGGGAGGGATACGCAGTATTTT. It encodes CAWRPRGRDTQYF. The chain joins TRBV30 to TRBJ2-3, with D perhaps TRBD1 or TRBD2 (6 bases each). This CDR3 contains 13 residues. Germline V gene sequence: CDR1 GTSNPN, CDR2 SVGIG (reference sequence). V lost 3 bases to trimming and J lost 6 bases, with 13 bases between them.

This chain links TRBV5-6 with TRBJ2-4, with a weak D call TRBD2 (6 bases). The CDR3 extends over 18 amino acids. V was shortened by 4 bases and J by 4 bases, with 24 bases between the two germline ends. From germline, CDR1 is SGHDT and CDR2 YYEEEE. This CDR3 is CASSPWAGLLGGKNIQYF. DNA of the CDR3: TGTGCCAGCAGCCCCTGGGCGGGCCTTTTGGGGGGAAAAAACATTCAGTACTTC.

The chain recombines TRBV5-1 with TRBJ2-6; D might be TRBD1 or TRBD2, each matching 5 bases. This CDR3 comprises 17 residues. Trimming removed 4 bases from V and 0 bases from J, with 14 bases in between. Germline CDR1 is SGHRS and CDR2 is YFSETQ. For the CDR3, the DNA is TGCGCCAGCAGCGATGGGACGTTGGGCTCTGGGGCCAACGTCCTGACTTTC. Amino acids: CASSDGTLGSGANVLTF.

This clone was seen only a few times. The V gene is TRBV30, the J gene TRBJ2-5, with 7 bases that match TRBD2. The germline gives CDR1 GTSNPN, CDR2 SVGIG (reference sequence). The CDR3 is 13 amino acids. The J segment lost 4 bases and the V segment lost 6 bases, leaving 8 bases of the junction unmatched. CDR3 region: CACLGLDTETQYF. The CDR3 DNA reads TGTGCCTGTTTAGGACTAGACACAGAGACCCAGTACTTC. Variable domain in full (rest from reference TRBV30 and TRBJ2-5): SQTIHQWPATLVQPVGSPLSLECTVEGTSNPNLYWYRQAAGRGLQLLFYSVGIGQISSEVPQNLSASRPQDRQFILSSKKLLLSDSGFYLCACLGLDTETQYFGPGTRLLVL.

In its sample, this clone was seen a few times. The chain links TRBV5-5 to TRBJ1-1, with 7 bases aligning to TRBD1. In germline, CDR1 is SGHKS, CDR2 YYEKEE (reference sequence). After removal of 4 bases from V and 1 base from J, the junction contained 13 bases not matched to a gene. The CDR3 is 17 amino acids. As DNA, the CDR3 is TGTGCCAGCAGCCCTAGGACAGGAGAGTACGGGAACACTGAAGCTTTCTTT. Its protein product is CASSPRTGEYGNTEAFF.

The V and J genes are TRBV19 and TRBJ1-1; the D is unclear. V was pared by 9 bases and J by 5 bases, with 19 bases between. CDR1 and CDR2 from the germline V gene are LNHDA and SQIVND (reference sequence). CDR3 length: 14 amino acids. Here the CDR3 reads CARGMGEGKTEAFF. In DNA form, the CDR3 reads TGTGCCAGAGGGATGGGAGAGGGTAAAACTGAAGCTTTCTTT.

The CDR3 DNA reads as TGTGCCAGCAGCCCTAGGGACAGGGGTTCTCCGAGCGGTTCACCCCTCCACTTT. Translating it yields CASSPRDRGSPSGSPLHF. The V gene is TRBV5-6, the J gene TRBJ1-6; 10 bases fit TRBD1. This CDR3 comprises 18 residues. Trimming took 4 bases from V and 9 from J; bases not matched to a gene: 16. Germline values: CDR1 SGHDT, CDR2 YYEEEE.

The chain combines TRBV25-1 with TRBJ1-6; perhaps TRBD1 as D (5 bases). Trimming shortened V by 3 bases and J by 8 bases, and 14 bases separated the two germline ends. Per the germline V gene, CDR1 is MGHDK and CDR2 is SYGVNS. The CDR3 runs 15 residues. In nucleotides, the CDR3 is TGTGCCAGCAGTGACAACGGACACCCCTATTCACCCCTCCACTTT. It yields the protein CASSDNGHPYSPLHF. The full variable domain, completed using reference TRBV25-1 and TRBJ1-6, is EADIYQTPRYLVIGTGKKITLECSQTMGHDKMYWYQQDPGMELHLIHYSYGVNSTEKGDLSSESTVSRIRTEHFPLTLESARPSHTSQYLCASSDNGHPYSPLHFGNGTRLTVT.

The gene calls are TRBV6-5 and TRBJ2-1; 11 nucleotides agree with TRBD1. V was pared by 2 bases and J by 6 bases, with 6 bases of the junction left unmatched. The CDR3 contains 16 residues. CDR1 MNHEY and CDR2 SVGAGI come from the germline V gene. The CDR3 here is CASSYPGTGGVNEQFF. The CDR3 bases are TGTGCCAGCAGTTACCCCGGGACAGGGGGGGTCAATGAGCAGTTCTTC.

This clone was seen only a few times. The chain recombines TRBV19 with TRBJ1-5; D remains unclear. This CDR3 contains 12 residues. The germline gives CDR1 LNHDA, CDR2 SQIVND (reference sequence). V lost 3 bases, J lost 9 bases, and 9 bases lay in between. The CDR3 region is CASSIMEGPQHF. The DNA of the CDR3 is TGTGCCAGTAGTATTATGGAGGGGCCCCAGCATTTT.

The V and J genes are TRBV24-1 and TRBJ1-1; D is uncertain. Germline CDR1 reads KGHDR; CDR2 reads SFDVKD. The CDR3 contains 16 residues. Trimming shortened V by 9 bases and J by 1 base, and 20 bases separated the two germline ends. The CDR3 DNA follows: TGTGCCACCTTATTTACTAGTCAGCTTTCGAACACTGAAGCTTTCTTT. Its translation is CATLFTSQLSNTEAFF.

This clone appeared a few times. Other DNA sequences in the same sample also yield this CDR3. The CDR3 nucleotides are TGTGCCAGCTCACCGGACGGAGGAAATCAGCCCCAGCATTTT. Encoded protein: CASSPDGGNQPQHF. The gene calls are TRBV18 and TRBJ1-5; D is unclear. Germline CDR1 is KGHSH and CDR2 is LQKENI. This CDR3 region has 14 residues. The ends were cut back, 3 bases at V and 4 bases at J, with 10 bases in the middle. The variable domain in full, completed from reference TRBV18 and TRBJ1-5, reads NAGVMQNPRHLVRRRGQEARLRCSPMKGHSHVYWYRQLPEEGLKFMVYLQKENIIDESGMPKERFSAEFPKEGPSILRIQQVVRGDSAAYFCASSPDGGNQPQHFGDGTRLSIL.